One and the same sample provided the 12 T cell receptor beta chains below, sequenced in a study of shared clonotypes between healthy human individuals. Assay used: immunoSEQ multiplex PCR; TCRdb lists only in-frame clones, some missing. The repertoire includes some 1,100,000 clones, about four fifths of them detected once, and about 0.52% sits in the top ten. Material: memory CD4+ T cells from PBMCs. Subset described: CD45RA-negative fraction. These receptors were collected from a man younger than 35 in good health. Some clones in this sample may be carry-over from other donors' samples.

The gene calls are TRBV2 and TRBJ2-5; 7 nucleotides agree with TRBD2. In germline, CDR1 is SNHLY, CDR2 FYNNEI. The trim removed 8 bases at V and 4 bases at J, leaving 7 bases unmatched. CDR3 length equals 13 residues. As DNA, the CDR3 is TGTGCCAGCCACCGGACTAGACTAGAGACCCAGTACTTC. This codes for CASHRTRLETQYF.

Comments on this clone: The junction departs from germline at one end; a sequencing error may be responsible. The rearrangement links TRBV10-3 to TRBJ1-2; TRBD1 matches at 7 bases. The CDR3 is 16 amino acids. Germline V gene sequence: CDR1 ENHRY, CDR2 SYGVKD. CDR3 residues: CASSYNLGGRDYGYTF. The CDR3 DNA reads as TGTGCCAGCAGTTACAATTTAGGGGGCAGGGACTATGGCTACACCTTC.

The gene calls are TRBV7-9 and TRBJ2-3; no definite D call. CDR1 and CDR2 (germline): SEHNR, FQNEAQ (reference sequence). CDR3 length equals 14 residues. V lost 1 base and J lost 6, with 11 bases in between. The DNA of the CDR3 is TGTGCCAGCAGCTTAGAACTCTCAGGCGATACGCAGTATTTT. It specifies CASSLELSGDTQYF.

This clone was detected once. CDR3: CASSQDLGGTDTQYF. CDR3 nucleotides: TGCGCCAGCAGCCAGGACTTAGGAGGCACAGATACGCAGTATTTT. J is TRBJ2-3 and V is TRBV5-1; D possibly corresponds to TRBD2 (5 bases). Trimming took off 4 bases at V and 1 base at J, with 13 bases between the two ends. This CDR3 has 15 residues. In germline, CDR1 is SGHRS, CDR2 YFSETQ. The full variable domain, with the rest looked up from reference TRBV5-1 and TRBJ2-3, is KAGVTQTPRYLIKTRGQQVTLSCSPISGHRSVSWYQQTPGQGLQFLFEYFSETQRNKGNFPGRFSGRQFSNSRSEMNVSTLELGDSALYLCASSQDLGGTDTQYFGPGTRLTVL.

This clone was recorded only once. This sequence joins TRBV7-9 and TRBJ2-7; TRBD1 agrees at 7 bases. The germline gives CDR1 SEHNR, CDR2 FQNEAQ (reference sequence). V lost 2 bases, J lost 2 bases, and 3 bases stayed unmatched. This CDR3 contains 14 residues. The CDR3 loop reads CASSLRQGPYEQYF. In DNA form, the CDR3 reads TGTGCCAGCAGCTTACGACAGGGTCCCTACGAGCAGTACTTC.

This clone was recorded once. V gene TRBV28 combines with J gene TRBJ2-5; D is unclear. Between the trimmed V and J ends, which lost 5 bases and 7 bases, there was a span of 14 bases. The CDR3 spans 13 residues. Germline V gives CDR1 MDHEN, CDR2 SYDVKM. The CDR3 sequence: CASSLRAKATQYF. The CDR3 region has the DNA TGTGCCAGCAGTCTAAGGGCTAAGGCGACCCAGTACTTC.

This CDR3 is CASSLAGGPGDTQYF. The CDR3 DNA follows: TGTGCCAGCAGCTTGGCGGGAGGGCCTGGGGATACGCAGTATTTT. The chain employs TRBV7-3 and TRBJ2-3; the match to TRBD2 covers 9 bases. This CDR3 has 15 amino acids. CDR1 SGHTA and CDR2 FQGTGA come from the germline V gene. J lost 6 bases, V lost 3 bases, and 7 bases had no gene match.

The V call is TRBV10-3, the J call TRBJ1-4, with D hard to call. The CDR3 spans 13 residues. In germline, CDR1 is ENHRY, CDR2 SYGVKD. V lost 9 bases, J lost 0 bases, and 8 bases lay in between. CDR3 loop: CAINSATNEKLFF. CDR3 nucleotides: TGTGCCATTAACTCCGCAACTAATGAAAAACTGTTTTTT.

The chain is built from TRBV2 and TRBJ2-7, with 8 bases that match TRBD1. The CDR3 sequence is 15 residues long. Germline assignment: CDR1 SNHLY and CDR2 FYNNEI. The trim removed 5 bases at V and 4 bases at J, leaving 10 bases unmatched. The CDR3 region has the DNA TGTGCCAGCAGTACCGGACAGGGTGGGGGATACGAGCAGTACTTC. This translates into CASSTGQGGGYEQYF. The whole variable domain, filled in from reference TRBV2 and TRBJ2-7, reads EPEVTQTPSHQVTQMGQEVILRCVPISNHLYFYWYRQILGQKVEFLVSFYNNEISEKSEIFDDQFSVERPDGSNFTLKIRSTKLEDSAMYFCASSTGQGGGYEQYFGPGTRLTVT.

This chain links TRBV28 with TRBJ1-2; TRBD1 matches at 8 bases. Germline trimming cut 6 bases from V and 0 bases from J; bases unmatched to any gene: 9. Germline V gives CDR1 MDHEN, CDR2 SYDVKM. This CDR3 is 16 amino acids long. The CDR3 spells CASRKDRAGANYGYTF. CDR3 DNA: TGTGCCAGCAGAAAGGACAGGGCAGGAGCTAACTATGGCTACACCTTC.

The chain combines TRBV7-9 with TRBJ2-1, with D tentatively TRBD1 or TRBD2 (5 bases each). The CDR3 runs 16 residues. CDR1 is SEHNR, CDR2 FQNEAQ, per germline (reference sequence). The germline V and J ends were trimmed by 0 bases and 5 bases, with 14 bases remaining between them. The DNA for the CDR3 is TGTGCCAGCAGCTTAGCGCTGGGGGAGAGGGACAATGAGCAGTTCTTC. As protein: CASSLALGERDNEQFF.

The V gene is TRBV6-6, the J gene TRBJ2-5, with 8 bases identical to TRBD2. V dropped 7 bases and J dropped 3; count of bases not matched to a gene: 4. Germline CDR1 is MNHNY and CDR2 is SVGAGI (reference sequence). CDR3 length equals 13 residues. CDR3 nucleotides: TGTGCCAGCATTAGCGGGGTAGAAGAGACCCAGTACTTC. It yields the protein CASISGVEETQYF.